This is a list of T cell receptor beta chains from one sample in a study of shared clonotypes between healthy human individuals. TCRdb keeps only in-frame clones here, not all; method: immunoSEQ multiplex PCR. The sample lists hundreds of thousands of clones, roughly 98% occurring once. Sample: naive CD8+ T cells sorted from blood. All receptors come from a man aged 25 to 40 in good health. CDR3s leave out the opening cysteine and the closing phenylalanine or tryptophan.

j_gene	v_gene	CDR3aa
TRBJ2-7	TRBV29-1	SVEDRGPFRN
TRBJ2-1	TRBV30	AFLLLVSSYNEQF
TRBJ2-7	TRBV7-9	ASSSVGYEQY
TRBJ1-5	TRBV25-1	ASSETITGNQPQH
TRBJ2-3	TRBV12-1	AIFCSGSSTDTQY
TRBJ1-2	TRBV13	ASSPRDRDGYT
TRBJ2-1	TRBV15	ATSRDRGNEQF
TRBJ2-7	TRBV10-3	AIRSTSGRGYEQY
TRBJ2-7	TRBV14	ASSQVEGAHEQY
TRBJ2-1	TRBV5-1	ASSLVLLNRNNEQF
TRBJ2-7	TRBV14	ASSQDFGAYEQY
TRBJ1-2	TRBV19	ASSMVTANYGYT
TRBJ1-4	TRBV7-8	ASSVGEKLF
TRBJ2-1	TRBV7-7	ASSPMAGDNEQF
TRBJ2-3	TRBV9	ASSEGLAETDTQY
TRBJ2-7	TRBV7-2	ASSLEGSPSYEQY
TRBJ2-2	TRBV5-6	ASRGTSGSDTGELF
TRBJ1-5	TRBV19	ASSILGGDSNQPQH
TRBJ2-7	TRBV6-5	ASSYSGTGIGEQY
TRBJ2-7	TRBV29-1	SVGTSGSSEQY
TRBJ2-7	TRBV29-1	SPISNSSYEQY
TRBJ2-3	TRBV5-5	ASSLVPGLAGGTVTDTQY
TRBJ1-3	TRBV7-9	ASSSTAGTGGSWDTIY
TRBJ2-7	TRBV27	ASSFTSTYEQY
TRBJ1-1	TRBV14	ASAAKILGVFIDGGPNTEAF
TRBJ2-2	TRBV5-4	ASSLRDGTGELF
TRBJ2-5	TRBV18	ASSPILLSLIQETQY
TRBJ2-5	TRBV11-2	ASSIPGTGTMETQY
TRBJ1-2	TRBV25-1	ASSDLGGYT
TRBJ2-1	TRBV6-6	ASSPGPGEYGNEQF
TRBJ2-1	TRBV6-1	ATTPGSGGNEQF
TRBJ2-2	TRBV29-1	SVDASGINTGELF
TRBJ2-7	TRBV7-2	ASSVTGTSVYEQY
TRBJ2-2	TRBV27	ASSSRRWGAGELF
TRBJ1-5	TRBV18	ASSPIPVGNQPQH